This is a list of T cell receptor beta chains from one sample in a study of radiation and T cells in renal cell carcinoma. Profiling relied on immunoSEQ multiplex PCR, and the TCRdb table lists in-frame clones only, not all of them. The sample lists 100,000 to 150,000 clones; approximately 80% were seen once. The input for sequencing was blood, taken from a patient whose treatment included radiotherapy and nephrectomy. All receptors derive from an older woman with renal cell carcinoma. Each CDR3 is given with its conserved first and last residue. Fields, in order: clone size, D gene, J gene, V gene, CDR3 length, CDR3 DNA, CDR3 protein. The D gene is left open where the match is weak. A clone size is listed for some rows: how often the clone was seen (once, few, many), or a class if it is expanded.

clone size: -; D gene: -; J gene: TRBJ1-4; V gene: TRBV2; CDR3 length: 13; CDR3 DNA: TGTGCCAGCAGTGAGGGGGGTTGGGAAAAACTGTTTTTT; CDR3 protein: CASSEGGWEKLFF
clone size: -; D gene: -; J gene: TRBJ1-5; V gene: TRBV7-7; CDR3 length: 13; CDR3 DNA: TGTGCTAGCAGCTTAGGTCAGTTTCAGCCCCAGCATTTT; CDR3 protein: CASSLGQFQPQHF
clone size: -; D gene: -; J gene: TRBJ2-4; V gene: TRBV5-4; CDR3 length: 15; CDR3 DNA: TGTGCCAGCAGCTTGGTTGGCGGAGCCAAAAACATTCAGTACTTC; CDR3 protein: CASSLVGGAKNIQYF
clone size: -; D gene: -; J gene: TRBJ1-1; V gene: TRBV6-1; CDR3 length: 13; CDR3 DNA: TGTGCCAGCAGTGCCTACATACAGGACCGCGCTTTCTTT; CDR3 protein: CASSAYIQDRAFF
clone size: -; D gene: TRBD2; J gene: TRBJ2-7; V gene: TRBV6-1; CDR3 length: 15; CDR3 DNA: TGTGCCAGCAGTGAAGAGGGAGGGTTCTCCTACGAGCAGTACTTC; CDR3 protein: CASSEEGGFSYEQYF
clone size: -; D gene: -; J gene: TRBJ2-7; V gene: TRBV7-9; CDR3 length: 14; CDR3 DNA: TGTGCCAGCAGCTTAGTGGGGGGCGGTTACGAGCAGTACTTC; CDR3 protein: CASSLVGGGYEQYF
clone size: -; D gene: -; J gene: TRBJ2-5; V gene: TRBV5-1; CDR3 length: 13; CDR3 DNA: TGCGCCAGCAGCTTGAACAGCCAAGAGACCCAGTACTTC; CDR3 protein: CASSLNSQETQYF
clone size: -; D gene: -; J gene: TRBJ1-6; V gene: TRBV7-2; CDR3 length: 13; CDR3 DNA: TGTGCCACCCAACCGGGGGCGGATTCACCCCTCCACTTT; CDR3 protein: CATQPGADSPLHF
clone size: -; D gene: TRBD2; J gene: TRBJ2-3; V gene: TRBV2; CDR3 length: 15; CDR3 DNA: TGTGCCAGGCGGGATCCGGGACTAGCCCCAGATACGCAGTATTTT; CDR3 protein: CARRDPGLAPDTQYF
clone size: -; D gene: -; J gene: TRBJ2-2; V gene: TRBV11-2; CDR3 length: 14; CDR3 DNA: TGTGCCAGCAGCTCCATAAGGGGGGCCGGGGAGCTGTTTTTT; CDR3 protein: CASSSIRGAGELFF
clone size: -; D gene: -; J gene: TRBJ1-3; V gene: TRBV5-1; CDR3 length: 11; CDR3 DNA: TGCGCCAGCCAAGCTGGAAACACCATATATTTT; CDR3 protein: CASQAGNTIYF
clone size: -; D gene: TRBD1; J gene: TRBJ1-1; V gene: TRBV29-1; CDR3 length: 16; CDR3 DNA: TGCAGCGCTATGGACAGGGTTCTGAGTACGAACACTGAAGCTTTCTTT; CDR3 protein: CSAMDRVLSTNTEAFF
clone size: -; D gene: -; J gene: TRBJ1-1; V gene: TRBV29-1; CDR3 length: 13; CDR3 DNA: TGCAGCGTCGTCGACGTCTCGAACACTGAAGCTTTCTTT; CDR3 protein: CSVVDVSNTEAFF
clone size: -; D gene: TRBD1; J gene: TRBJ2-7; V gene: TRBV5-1; CDR3 length: 12; CDR3 DNA: TGCGCCAGCAGCTTGTGGGACAGCGAGCAGTACTTC; CDR3 protein: CASSLWDSEQYF
clone size: -; D gene: -; J gene: TRBJ2-5; V gene: TRBV27; CDR3 length: 14; CDR3 DNA: TGTGCCAGCAGGGACAGTTACCTCCGGGAGACCCAGTACTTC; CDR3 protein: CASRDSYLRETQYF
clone size: -; D gene: -; J gene: TRBJ2-2; V gene: TRBV5-1; CDR3 length: 14; CDR3 DNA: TGCGCCAGTAGAAGTACCCCGAACACCGGGGAGCTGTTTTTT; CDR3 protein: CASRSTPNTGELFF
clone size: -; D gene: -; J gene: TRBJ2-1; V gene: TRBV27; CDR3 length: 15; CDR3 DNA: TGTGCCAGCAGTCCTCAGGGATCGCTCTACAATGAGCAGTTCTTC; CDR3 protein: CASSPQGSLYNEQFF
clone size: -; D gene: TRBD1; J gene: TRBJ2-7; V gene: TRBV5-4; CDR3 length: 14; CDR3 DNA: TGTGCCAGCAGTACACAGGGGGGATCCGAAGAGCAGTACTTC; CDR3 protein: CASSTQGGSEEQYF
clone size: few; D gene: -; J gene: TRBJ2-7; V gene: TRBV7-9; CDR3 length: 14; CDR3 DNA: TGTGCCAGCAGCTTGCATGGAGGGAACTACGAGCAGTACTTC; CDR3 protein: CASSLHGGNYEQYF
clone size: once; D gene: -; J gene: TRBJ2-5; V gene: TRBV5-1; CDR3 length: 13; CDR3 DNA: TGCGCCAGCAGCTTAGGCGGGGAAGAGACCCAGTACTTC; CDR3 protein: CASSLGGEETQYF
clone size: -; D gene: TRBD1; J gene: TRBJ1-6; V gene: TRBV11-2; CDR3 length: 16; CDR3 DNA: TGTGCCAGCAGCCCCCTATCACAGGGGGTGGATTCACCCCTCCACTTT; CDR3 protein: CASSPLSQGVDSPLHF
clone size: -; D gene: -; J gene: TRBJ1-4; V gene: TRBV5-1; CDR3 length: 13; CDR3 DNA: TGCGCCAGCAGCTTAAAAGGTACCGAAAAACTGTTTTTT; CDR3 protein: CASSLKGTEKLFF
clone size: -; D gene: TRBD2; J gene: TRBJ2-1; V gene: TRBV18; CDR3 length: 16; CDR3 DNA: TGTGCCAGCTCACTCAATGCGGGAGGCATGTACAATGAGCAGTTCTTC; CDR3 protein: CASSLNAGGMYNEQFF
clone size: -; D gene: -; J gene: TRBJ2-7; V gene: TRBV29-1; CDR3 length: 13; CDR3 DNA: TGCAGCGTTGTATATCGGACGAGCGGCGAGCAGTACTTC; CDR3 protein: CSVVYRTSGEQYF
clone size: once; D gene: -; J gene: TRBJ2-1; V gene: TRBV28; CDR3 length: 12; CDR3 DNA: TGTGCCAGCAGTATCGGGGGCAATGAGCAGTTCTTC; CDR3 protein: CASSIGGNEQFF
clone size: -; D gene: -; J gene: TRBJ2-7; V gene: TRBV5-6; CDR3 length: 14; CDR3 DNA: TGTGCCAGCAGCTTGGGGCGACCTACCTACGAGCAGTACTTC; CDR3 protein: CASSLGRPTYEQYF
clone size: few; D gene: -; J gene: TRBJ1-1; V gene: TRBV10-1; CDR3 length: 12; CDR3 DNA: TGCGCCAGCAGTGATAGCGATACTGAAGCTTTCTTT; CDR3 protein: CASSDSDTEAFF
clone size: many; D gene: -; J gene: TRBJ2-2; V gene: TRBV29-1; CDR3 length: 15; CDR3 DNA: TGCAGCGCCCTTCCCAGGGGTTTGCCAACCGGGGAGCTGTTTTTT; CDR3 protein: CSALPRGLPTGELFF
clone size: -; D gene: -; J gene: TRBJ2-3; V gene: TRBV4-2; CDR3 length: 16; CDR3 DNA: TGTGCCAGCAGCCCACTCCGGCGACTTAGCACAGATACGCAGTATTTT; CDR3 protein: CASSPLRRLSTDTQYF
clone size: -; D gene: TRBD1; J gene: TRBJ1-3; V gene: TRBV10-3; CDR3 length: 15; CDR3 DNA: TGTGCCATCAGTGACCTGACAGGGACTGGAAACACCATATATTTT; CDR3 protein: CAISDLTGTGNTIYF
clone size: -; D gene: -; J gene: TRBJ2-2; V gene: TRBV19; CDR3 length: 18; CDR3 DNA: TGTGCCAGTAGTATAGATAGGGGCGAGACAGGAAAAACCGGGGAGCTGTTTTTT; CDR3 protein: CASSIDRGETGKTGELFF
clone size: -; D gene: TRBD1; J gene: TRBJ2-1; V gene: TRBV5-1; CDR3 length: 15; CDR3 DNA: TGCGCCAGCAGCTTGGGGCAGGGGGCTCGCTATGAGCAGTTCTTC; CDR3 protein: CASSLGQGARYEQFF
clone size: -; D gene: -; J gene: TRBJ2-1; V gene: TRBV14; CDR3 length: 11; CDR3 DNA: TGTGCCAGCAGCCCCGGGACCTCACAGTTCTTC; CDR3 protein: CASSPGTSQFF
clone size: -; D gene: -; J gene: TRBJ1-3; V gene: TRBV4-1; CDR3 length: 16; CDR3 DNA: TGCGCCAGCAGCCAAGGTCAGCTTCTCTCTGGAAACACCATATATTTT; CDR3 protein: CASSQGQLLSGNTIYF
clone size: -; D gene: TRBD1; J gene: TRBJ1-5; V gene: TRBV7-9; CDR3 length: 17; CDR3 DNA: TGTGCCAGCAGCTCGGACAGGGGGTCCCATAGCAATCAGCCCCAGCATTTT; CDR3 protein: CASSSDRGSHSNQPQHF
clone size: -; D gene: -; J gene: TRBJ1-6; V gene: TRBV19; CDR3 length: 14; CDR3 DNA: TGTGCCAGCTCCCTTAGGAGGTTCGACTCACCCCTCCACTTT; CDR3 protein: CASSLRRFDSPLHF
clone size: -; D gene: -; J gene: TRBJ2-3; V gene: TRBV27; CDR3 length: 18; CDR3 DNA: TGTGCCAGCAGTTTAACTTCCCAGGTATTCGGGGAGACAGATACGCAGTATTTT; CDR3 protein: CASSLTSQVFGETDTQYF
clone size: -; D gene: TRBD1; J gene: TRBJ2-5; V gene: TRBV6-1; CDR3 length: 15; CDR3 DNA: TGTGCCAGCAGTGAAAACACAGGGGGGCAAGAGACGCGGTACTTC; CDR3 protein: CASSENTGGQETRYF
clone size: -; D gene: -; J gene: TRBJ2-3; V gene: TRBV6-1; CDR3 length: 13; CDR3 DNA: TGTGCCAGCAGGAGAGAGGGGGCAGATACGCAGTATTTT; CDR3 protein: CASRREGADTQYF
clone size: -; D gene: TRBD2; J gene: TRBJ2-3; V gene: TRBV9; CDR3 length: 20; CDR3 DNA: TGTGCCAGCAGCGTAGGTTGGAGTTGGGTAGCGGGGGGAGGGACAGATACGCAGTATTTT; CDR3 protein: CASSVGWSWVAGGGTDTQYF
clone size: -; D gene: -; J gene: TRBJ2-5; V gene: TRBV20-1; CDR3 length: 11; CDR3 DNA: TGCAGTGCTAGAGATCGGGAGACCCAGTACTTC; CDR3 protein: CSARDRETQYF
clone size: -; D gene: TRBD2; J gene: TRBJ2-3; V gene: TRBV18; CDR3 length: 16; CDR3 DNA: TGTGCCAGCTCACCTCTAAGCGGGGGGGCCACAGATACGCAGTATTTT; CDR3 protein: CASSPLSGGATDTQYF
clone size: -; D gene: -; J gene: TRBJ1-1; V gene: TRBV5-4; CDR3 length: 16; CDR3 DNA: TGTGCCAGCAGCTTAACCGGACGGGGACTCCCCACTGAAGCTTTCTTT; CDR3 protein: CASSLTGRGLPTEAFF
clone size: -; D gene: TRBD1; J gene: TRBJ1-2; V gene: TRBV4-3; CDR3 length: 18; CDR3 DNA: TGCGCCAGCAGCCCGGGGATGAGGGGGCCAAGAGCTAACTATGGCTACACCTTC; CDR3 protein: CASSPGMRGPRANYGYTF
clone size: -; D gene: -; J gene: TRBJ1-2; V gene: TRBV19; CDR3 length: 15; CDR3 DNA: TGTGCCAGTAGTATCTCCGGCAGGACGCTATGGGGCTACACCTTC; CDR3 protein: CASSISGRTLWGYTF
clone size: -; D gene: -; J gene: TRBJ1-1; V gene: TRBV28; CDR3 length: 15; CDR3 DNA: TGTGCCAGCAGTTCCCCCGCGGGGGCTGGGACTGAAGCTTTCTTT; CDR3 protein: CASSSPAGAGTEAFF
clone size: many; D gene: TRBD1; J gene: TRBJ1-5; V gene: TRBV28; CDR3 length: 13; CDR3 DNA: TGTGCCAGCATAGGGGGCTCATATCAGCCCCAGCATTTT; CDR3 protein: CASIGGSYQPQHF
clone size: -; D gene: -; J gene: TRBJ1-2; V gene: TRBV27; CDR3 length: 13; CDR3 DNA: TGTGCCAGCAGTAGGGGCAGGGCGGGGGGCTACACCTTC; CDR3 protein: CASSRGRAGGYTF
clone size: -; D gene: -; J gene: TRBJ1-2; V gene: TRBV20-1; CDR3 length: 10; CDR3 DNA: TGCAGTGCTGGAAGCGGGGGCTACACCTTC; CDR3 protein: CSAGSGGYTF
clone size: -; D gene: -; J gene: TRBJ2-2; V gene: TRBV7-3; CDR3 length: 14; CDR3 DNA: TGTGCCAGCAGCCCTCGTGTGGACACCGGGGAGCTGTTTTTT; CDR3 protein: CASSPRVDTGELFF
clone size: -; D gene: -; J gene: TRBJ1-2; V gene: TRBV9; CDR3 length: 15; CDR3 DNA: TGTGCCAGCAGCGACCTATTGGGCGGTAGGACTGGCTACACCTTC; CDR3 protein: CASSDLLGGRTGYTF
clone size: -; D gene: -; J gene: TRBJ2-7; V gene: TRBV27; CDR3 length: 13; CDR3 DNA: TGTGCCAGCAGTCTCGCGGGGACCTACGAGCAGTACTTC; CDR3 protein: CASSLAGTYEQYF
clone size: -; D gene: TRBD1; J gene: TRBJ1-2; V gene: TRBV6-1; CDR3 length: 13; CDR3 DNA: TGTGCCAGCAGTGGGGGACAGGGCCATGGCTACACCTTC; CDR3 protein: CASSGGQGHGYTF
clone size: once; D gene: -; J gene: TRBJ2-3; V gene: TRBV5-1; CDR3 length: 16; CDR3 DNA: TGCGCCAGCAGCCTGATTGGTGACGTCAGCACAGATACGCAGTATTTT; CDR3 protein: CASSLIGDVSTDTQYF
clone size: -; D gene: TRBD2; J gene: TRBJ2-3; V gene: TRBV27; CDR3 length: 13; CDR3 DNA: TGTGCCAGCCGAGCGGGGACTCTCGTTACGCAGTATTTT; CDR3 protein: CASRAGTLVTQYF
clone size: -; D gene: TRBD1; J gene: TRBJ2-7; V gene: TRBV2; CDR3 length: 13; CDR3 DNA: TGTGCCAGCAGTCGACAGGGCTCCTACGAGCAGTACTTC; CDR3 protein: CASSRQGSYEQYF
clone size: -; D gene: -; J gene: TRBJ1-5; V gene: TRBV19; CDR3 length: 15; CDR3 DNA: TGTGCCAGTAGGACCGCAGGGGCTTTAAATCAGCCCCAGCATTTT; CDR3 protein: CASRTAGALNQPQHF
clone size: -; D gene: -; J gene: TRBJ1-1; V gene: TRBV19; CDR3 length: 17; CDR3 DNA: TGTGCCAGTAGTATTCCAGGGGTCCTCAGATCGAACACTGAAGCTTTCTTT; CDR3 protein: CASSIPGVLRSNTEAFF